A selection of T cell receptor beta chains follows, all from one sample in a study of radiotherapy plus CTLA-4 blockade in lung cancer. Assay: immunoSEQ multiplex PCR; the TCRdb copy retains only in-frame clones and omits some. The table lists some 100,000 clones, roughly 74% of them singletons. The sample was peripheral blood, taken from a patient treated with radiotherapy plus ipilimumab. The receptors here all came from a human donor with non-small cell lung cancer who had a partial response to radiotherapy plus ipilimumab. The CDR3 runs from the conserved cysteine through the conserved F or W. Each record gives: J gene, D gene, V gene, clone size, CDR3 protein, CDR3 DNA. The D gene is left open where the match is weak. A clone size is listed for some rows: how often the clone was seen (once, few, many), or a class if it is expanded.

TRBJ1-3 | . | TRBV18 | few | CASSPAGLSGNTIYF | TGTGCCAGCTCACCAGCGGGGTTATCTGGAAACACCATATATTTT
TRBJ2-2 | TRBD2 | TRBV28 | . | CASIGGRGELFF | TGTGCCAGTATCGGCGGGAGGGGGGAGCTGTTTTTT
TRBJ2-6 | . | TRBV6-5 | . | CASSIPSSGANVLTF | TGTGCCAGCAGTATACCTAGCAGCGGGGCCAACGTCCTGACTTTC
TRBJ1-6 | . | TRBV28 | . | CASSLTRVSLHF | TGTGCCAGCAGTTTAACCAGGGTCTCCCTCCACTTT
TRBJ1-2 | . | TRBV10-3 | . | CAISVLAGDGYTF | TGTGCCATCAGTGTGCTGGCAGGGGATGGCTACACCTTC
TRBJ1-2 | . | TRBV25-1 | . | CPNPAGAGGYTF | TGTCCAAACCCCGCGGGGGCTGGTGGCTACACCTTC
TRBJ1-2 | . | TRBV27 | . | CASSSGNGYTF | TGTGCCAGCAGTTCAGGGAACGGCTACACCTTC
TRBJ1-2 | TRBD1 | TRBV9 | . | CASSPGTGIYGYTF | TGTGCCAGCAGCCCGGGGACAGGGATTTATGGCTACACCTTC
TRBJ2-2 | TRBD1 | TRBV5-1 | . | CASLGQSTGELFF | TGCGCCAGCTTGGGACAGAGCACCGGGGAGCTGTTTTTT
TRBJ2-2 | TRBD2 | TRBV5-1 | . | CASSLELAGATGELFF | TGCGCCAGCAGCTTGGAACTAGCGGGAGCTACCGGGGAGCTGTTTTTT
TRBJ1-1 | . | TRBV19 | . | CASSFSRNTEAFF | TGTGCCAGTAGTTTTTCGCGGAACACTGAAGCTTTCTTT
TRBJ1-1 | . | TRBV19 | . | CASSMADTEAFF | TGTGCCAGTAGTATGGCAGACACTGAAGCTTTCTTT
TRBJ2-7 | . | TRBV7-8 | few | CASSATYEQYF | TGTGCCAGCAGCGCGACCTACGAGCAGTACTTC
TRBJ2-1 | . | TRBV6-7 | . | CASSPTPNRDVSANEQFF | TGTGCCAGCAGTCCTACCCCGAACAGGGATGTGTCCGCGAATGAGCAGTTCTTC
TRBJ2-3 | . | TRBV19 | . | CASSITADTQYF | TGTGCCAGTAGTATTACGGCAGATACGCAGTATTTT
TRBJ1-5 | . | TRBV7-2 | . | CASSLNPGQLNQPQHF | TGTGCCAGCAGCTTAAACCCCGGACAGCTTAATCAGCCCCAGCATTTT
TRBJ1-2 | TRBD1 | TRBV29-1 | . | CSVEGRRGGYYGYTF | TGCAGCGTTGAGGGGAGGAGAGGGGGCTACTATGGCTACACCTTC
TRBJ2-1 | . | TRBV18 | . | CASSSQGSGEQFF | TGTGCCAGCTCATCGCAGGGGTCGGGTGAGCAGTTCTTC
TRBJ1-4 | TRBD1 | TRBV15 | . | CATSSTGAGEKLFF | TGTGCCACCAGCAGTACAGGGGCTGGCGAAAAACTGTTTTTT
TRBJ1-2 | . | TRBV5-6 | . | CASSSGSGYTF | TGTGCCAGCAGCTCAGGGTCTGGCTACACCTTC
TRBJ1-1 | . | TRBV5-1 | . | CASSKNRVGYTEAFF | TGCGCCAGCAGCAAGAACAGGGTAGGGTACACTGAAGCTTTCTTT
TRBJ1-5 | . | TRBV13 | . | CASSSQGVDQPQHF | TGTGCCAGCAGCTCACAGGGTGTGGATCAGCCCCAGCATTTT
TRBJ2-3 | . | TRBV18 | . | CASSAVEDTQYF | TGTGCCAGCTCAGCCGTGGAGGATACGCAGTATTTT
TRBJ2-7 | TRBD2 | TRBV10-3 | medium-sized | CAISEGGGLTNEQYF | TGTGCCATCAGTGAGGGGGGAGGGCTGACAAACGAGCAGTACTTC
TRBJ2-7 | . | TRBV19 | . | CASSIPGRNSYEQYF | TGTGCCAGTAGTATACCCGGGAGAAATTCCTACGAGCAGTACTTC
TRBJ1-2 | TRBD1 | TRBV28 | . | CATSLSGTGGVGYTF | TGTGCCACCTCCTTGTCCGGGACAGGGGGCGTCGGCTACACCTTC
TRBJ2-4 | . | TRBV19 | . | CASSGRNIQYF | TGTGCCAGTAGTGGCCGAAACATTCAGTACTTC
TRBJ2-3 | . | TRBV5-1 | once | CASSLNLGASTDTQYF | TGCGCCAGCAGCTTGAACTTGGGGGCAAGCACAGATACGCAGTATTTT
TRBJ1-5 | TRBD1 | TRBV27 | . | CASSSRDRGGFQPQHF | TGTGCCAGCAGTAGTAGGGACAGGGGAGGGTTTCAGCCCCAGCATTTT
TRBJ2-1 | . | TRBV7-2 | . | CASSPRPQGLYNEQFF | TGTGCCAGCAGCCCTAGGCCGCAGGGACTTTACAATGAGCAGTTCTTC
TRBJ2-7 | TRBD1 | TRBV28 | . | CASSRGTGRAYEQYF | TGTGCCAGCAGCCGGGGGACAGGGAGGGCATACGAGCAGTACTTC
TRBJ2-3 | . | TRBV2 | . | CASRRRTLSTDTQYF | TGTGCCAGCCGGAGGCGGACCCTTAGCACAGATACGCAGTATTTT
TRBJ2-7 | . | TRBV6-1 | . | CASSLEATYEQYF | TGTGCCAGCAGTCTCGAGGCCACTTACGAGCAGTACTTC
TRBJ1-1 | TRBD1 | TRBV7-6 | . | CASSGDRNTEAFF | TGTGCCAGCAGTGGGGACAGGAACACTGAAGCTTTCTTT
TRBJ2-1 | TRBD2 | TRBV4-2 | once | CASSPRTSGEYNEQFF | TGTGCCAGCAGCCCTAGGACTAGCGGGGAATACAATGAGCAGTTCTTC
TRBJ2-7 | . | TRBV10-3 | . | CAISGWTVGQTYEQYF | TGTGCCATCAGTGGTTGGACAGTAGGTCAGACCTACGAGCAGTACTTC
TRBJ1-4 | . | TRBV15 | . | CATAGATNEKLFF | TGTGCCACTGCCGGGGCAACTAATGAAAAACTGTTTTTT
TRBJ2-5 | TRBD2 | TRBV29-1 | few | CSVLTSGGVRETQYF | TGCAGCGTACTAACTAGCGGAGGGGTCCGAGAGACCCAGTACTTC
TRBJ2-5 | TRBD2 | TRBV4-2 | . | CASSRLAGGTTETQYF | TGTGCCAGCAGCCGACTAGCGGGAGGCACGACAGAGACCCAGTACTTC
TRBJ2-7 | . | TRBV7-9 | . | CASSLSLGAYEQYF | TGTGCCAGCAGCTTAAGCCTAGGAGCCTACGAGCAGTACTTC
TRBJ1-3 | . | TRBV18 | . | CASSPTVGNGNTIYF | TGTGCCAGCTCACCGACAGTGGGGAATGGAAACACCATATATTTT
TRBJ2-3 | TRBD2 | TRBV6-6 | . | CASRKQGLVDTQYF | TGTGCCAGCAGGAAACAGGGACTAGTGGATACGCAGTATTTT
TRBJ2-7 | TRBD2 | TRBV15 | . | CATSRGTSGIHEQYF | TGTGCCACCAGCAGAGGGACTAGCGGGATCCACGAGCAGTACTTC